The 15 T cell receptor beta chains in this list originate from one sample, sequenced in a study of metastatic and nonmetastatic thyroid tumors (dated by TCRdb to 2020 to 2021). Before undergoing thyroid surgery, none of the patients had been given any kind of treatment. The library was prepared using PCR. Sequencing was carried out with an Illumina HiSeq 4000. The public sequencing data were trimmed at Q25 with fastp and processed into clonotypes with MiXCR by TCRdb, which kept only in-frame beta chains. Here the sample has 20,000 to 25,000 clones; more than 20% occur a single time. Roughly 4.3% of the sample belongs to the ten largest clones. What was sequenced was adjacent normal tissue. These receptors came from a female donor with papillary thyroid cancer or a benign thyroid nodule (not recorded which). Some clones in this sample may be carry-over from other donors' samples.

Comment on this clone: At one boundary the junction diverges from the germline segment, which might be a read error. The J gene is TRBJ1-3, the V gene TRBV11-2; unclear D gene. Germline assignment: CDR1 SGHAT and CDR2 FQNNGV. The CDR3 spans 17 residues. The CDR3 bases are TGTGCCAGCAGCAAAATAGTGGTGACCTTCTCTGGAAACACCATATGTTTT. The encoded protein is CASSKIVVTFSGNTICF.

This clone has ten or more counts. The rearrangement uses TRBV7-3 and TRBJ1-4; D possibly corresponds to TRBD1 (6 bases). CDR1 is SGHTA, CDR2 FQGTGA, per germline. CDR3 size: 15 residues. Between the trimmed V and J ends, which lost 3 bases and 4 bases, there was a span of 12 bases. CDR3 sequence (DNA): TGTGCCAGCAGCTTGACAGGAGACTTTAATGAAAAACTGTTTTTT. Amino acids: CASSLTGDFNEKLFF.

This clone was counted many times. The chain has TRBV5-8 and TRBJ2-2, with 9 nucleotides matching TRBD1. Germline V gene lookup returns CDR1 SGHTS and CDR2 YDEGEE. V trimming: 5 bases; J trimming: 5 bases; junction bases outside the gene matches: 7. The CDR3 length is 15 residues. The CDR3 bases are TGTGCCAGCAGAAGATCGACAGGGGGGACCGGGGAGCTGTTTTTT. It yields the protein CASRRSTGGTGELFF.

This clone has a count of ten or more. Since a much larger clone is just one base distant, this may be a read error. The sample holds other DNA sequences that translate to the same CDR3. The genes are TRBV7-2 and TRBJ1-6, with D perhaps matching TRBD1 (5 bases). The germline CDR1 and CDR2 sequences are SGHTA and FQGNSA. With 4 bases removed from V and 9 bases from J, the gap between germline ends came to 16 bases. CDR3 length equals 15 residues. The CDR3 protein is CASSSLKGQGSPLHF. The CDR3 DNA is TGTGCCAGCAGCTCGCTAAAGGGGCAGGGTTCACCCCTCCACTTT.

This clone was counted ten times or more. The chain recombines TRBV20-1 with TRBJ1-5; TRBD1 matches 12 bases. J was trimmed by 7 bases and V by 0 bases; bases with no gene match: 7. The CDR3 sequence is 16 residues long. Germline-derived CDR1 and CDR2 are DFQATT and SNEGSKA (reference sequence). In DNA, the CDR3 is TGCAGTGCTAGAGATACGGGACAGGGGGCTCGGCAGCCCCAGCATTTT. This encodes CSARDTGQGARQPQHF.

This clone showed up many times. V usage is TRBV5-4 and J usage is TRBJ2-7, with D perhaps TRBD1 (6 bases). Germline V gives CDR1 SGHNT, CDR2 YYREEE (reference sequence). V lost 0 bases and J lost 3, with 16 bases in between. CDR3 length: 16 residues. CDR3 residues: CASSLGGVTGFYEQYF. The CDR3 bases are TGTGCCAGCAGCTTGGGGGGAGTGACAGGCTTCTACGAGCAGTACTTC. Full variable domain (remainder filled in from reference TRBV5-4 and TRBJ2-7): ETGVTQSPTHLIKTRGQQVTLRCSSQSGHNTVSWYQQALGQGPQFIFQYYREEENGRGNFPPRFSGLQFPNYSSELNVNALELDDSALYLCASSLGGVTGFYEQYFGPGTRLTVT.

V gene TRBV28 combines with J gene TRBJ1-1; D unclear. CDR3 length: 13 residues. In germline, CDR1 is MDHEN, CDR2 SYDVKM. The germline V and J ends were trimmed by 6 bases and 4 bases, with 12 bases remaining between them. The CDR3 reads CASSLRELTEAFF. The CDR3 bases are TGTGCCAGCAGCCTCCGGGAGCTCACTGAAGCTTTCTTT.

The table lists this clone with many counts. This chain uses TRBV7-3 with TRBJ2-4, with TRBD1 identical over 10 bases. The germline V gene encodes CDR1 SGHTA and CDR2 FQGTGA. The CDR3 length is 16 residues. V trimming: 3 bases; J trimming: 6 bases; junction bases outside the gene matches: 8. The CDR3 sequence: CASSLTGQGYGNIQYF. For the CDR3, the DNA is TGTGCCAGCAGCTTGACGGGACAGGGGTACGGAAACATTCAGTACTTC.

This clone was recorded at least ten times. The chain combines TRBV11-2 with TRBJ1-5; D call uncertain. This CDR3 is built from 13 residues. Per the germline V gene, CDR1 is SGHAT and CDR2 is FQNNGV. The ends were cut back, 0 bases at V and 3 bases at J, with 3 bases in the middle. CDR3 in amino acids: CASSLDLNQPQHF. DNA of the CDR3: TGTGCCAGCAGCTTAGACCTCAATCAGCCCCAGCATTTT.

The CDR3 loop reads CSARGGASGSSDTQYF. The CDR3, as DNA: TGCAGTGCTAGAGGAGGGGCTAGCGGTAGCTCAGATACGCAGTATTTT. The chain links TRBV20-1 to TRBJ2-3; 7 nucleotides line up with TRBD2. This CDR3 region has 16 residues. The J segment lost 4 bases and the V segment lost 1 base, leaving 11 bases of the junction unmatched. CDR1 DFQATT and CDR2 SNEGSKA come from the germline V gene (reference sequence).

In the case of this clone: Compared with germline, one end of the junction differs, possibly owing to a read error. Other DNA sequences in this sample translate to the same CDR3. The chain uses TRBV6-1 and TRBJ2-1; D remains unclear. The CDR3 extends over 15 amino acids. The V gene's germline CDR1 is MNHNS and CDR2 SASEGT. CDR3 in DNA: TGTGCCAGCAGCCCGAAGGTTACCTCCTACAATGAGCAATTCTTC. It specifies CASSPKVTSYNEQFF.

This clone was seen a single time. Since the CDR3 does not end with the conserved phenylalanine or tryptophan, this likely comes from a read error. The gene calls are TRBV28 and TRBJ1-5; unclear D gene. CDR1 and CDR2 (germline): MDHEN, SYDVKM. The length of the CDR3 is 16 residues. CDR3 coding DNA: TGTGCCAGCCTCGTCCATGGGCTGGGGAGCAATGAGCCCCAGCATGTT. Translating gives CASLVHGLGSNEPQHV.

This clone was counted at least ten times. This rearrangement joins TRBV14 to TRBJ1-2; D uncertain. The V end lost 1 base, the J end lost 5 bases, and 8 bases lay between the germline ends. This CDR3 spans 13 amino acids. Germline lookup yields CDR1 SGHDN and CDR2 FVKESK. CDR3: CASSQGRSYGYTF. As DNA, the CDR3 is TGTGCCAGCAGCCAAGGACGTTCATATGGCTACACCTTC.

V is TRBV28 and J is TRBJ2-7, with 7 nucleotides matching TRBD2. The CDR3 spans 14 residues. The V and J ends lost 1 base and 2 bases, in that order; junction bases with no gene match: 2. Per the germline V gene, CDR1 is MDHEN and CDR2 is SYDVKM. The CDR3 sequence is CASSLSGTTYEQYF. The CDR3, as DNA: TGTGCCAGCAGTTTATCCGGGACTACCTACGAGCAGTACTTC.

V gene TRBV6-2 or TRBV6-3 combines with J gene TRBJ1-2; D ambiguous. Germline CDR1 is MNHEY and CDR2 is SVGEGT. This CDR3 is built from 14 residues. Trimming cost V 7 bases and J 7 bases, with 19 bases left between them. CDR3 coding DNA: TGTGCCAGCATCCCGCACAGCTCCTCTGGTGGCTACACCTTC. As protein: CASIPHSSSGGYTF.